The present TCR beta chain was sequenced within a study of T cell repertoires in cytomegalovirus infection. Turning to the study itself: Public TCR beta signatures were indicative of both CMV infection and a matching HLA type.

Study results and caveats: CMV carriers having the relevant HLA were flagged by cumulative public TCR beta family frequency. Clonotype analysis showed dominance of the ex vivo response by HLA-C-restricted CMV-specific TCR beta clonotypes.

Trimming took off 10 bases at V and 3 bases at J, with 15 bases between the two ends. CDR3 length: 13 residues. This clonotype was recorded at least ten times. Its antigen remains unknown. MiXCR, run by TCRdb on the reads, gives a single entry per CDR3 protein. The sample comprises 110,000 to 150,000 distinct CDR3 sequences, about 6% of which are singletons, and more than 15% rests with the top ten. V gene TRBV12-3 or TRBV12-4 combines with J gene TRBJ1-1, with D unresolved. This clonotype was sampled from a human donor in good health (CMV status not recorded). Some clones in this sample may be carry-over from other donors' samples. The sequenced sample consisted of PBMCs. DNA of the CDR3: TGTGCCACCGTCCGGGGTGAAGACACTGAAGCTTTCTTT. It encodes CATVRGEDTEAFF.